The 2 T cell receptor beta chains reported below all come from one sample, sequenced in a study of memory CD4+ T cells and cytomegalovirus serostatus. Single viable CD3+CD4+CD8-CD45RO+ cells were sorted as the memory CD4+ T cells. Using immunoSEQ multiplex PCR, the repertoire was profiled, and TCRdb retains in-frame clones only, with some absent. The sample yields 35,000 to 55,000 clones, less than 85% seen once. Sequencing was done on a sample of memory CD4+ T cells from blood. These receptors were obtained from an adult in good health and CMV-seronegative.

This clone is categorized as medium-sized. The chain links TRBV9 to TRBJ1-2, with D possibly TRBD1 on 5 matching bases. Trimming left V 0 bases short and J 4 bases short, with 16 bases between. This CDR3 is 16 amino acids long. Germline V gives CDR1 SGDLS, CDR2 YYNGEE. CDR3 protein: CASSVGIGGSGYGYTF. The CDR3 DNA is TGTGCCAGCAGCGTAGGAATTGGGGGAAGTGGCTATGGCTACACCTTC.

This clone has only one observation. The same CDR3 is also encoded by other DNA sequences in this sample. This rearrangement joins TRBV27 to TRBJ2-6, with 8 bases matching TRBD2. The CDR3 totals 17 residues. The V segment lost 3 bases and the J segment 4 bases; nucleotides outside the gene matches: 8. Germline CDR1 MNHEY, CDR2 SMNVEV (reference sequence). In DNA form, the CDR3 reads TGTGCCAGCAGTTTCCGAACCGGGGGGGCGGGGGCCAACGTCCTGACTTTC. Translated: CASSFRTGGAGANVLTF. The complete variable domain, with remaining parts taken from reference TRBV27 and TRBJ2-6, reads EAQVTQNPRYLITVTGKKLTVTCSQNMNHEYMSWYRQDPGLGLRQIYYSMNVEVTDKGDVPEGYKVSRKEKRNFPLILESPSPNQTSLYFCASSFRTGGAGANVLTFGAGSRLTVL.